What follows are 30 T cell receptor beta chains derived from one specimen sequenced in a study of T-cell reconstitution after alpha-beta-depleted transplantation in children. Unique molecular identifiers were incorporated when the TCRbeta library was constructed. TCRdb independently ran MiXCR on the PCR reads; one entry per CDR3 protein. The sample yields 500,000 to 600,000 distinct CDR3 sequences, about a quarter seen once. This specimen was PBMCs, taken before TCRalphabeta/CD19-depleted stem cell transplant. The receptors were gathered from a boy younger than two with Wiskott-Aldrich syndrome, due to receive a stem cell transplant.

A few counts support this clonotype. V and J are TRBV20-1 and TRBJ2-7, with TRBD2 identical over 10 bases. This CDR3 has 13 residues. The V gene's germline CDR1 is DFQATT and CDR2 SNEGSKA (reference sequence). J lost 4 bases, V lost 7 bases, and 7 bases had no gene match. CDR3 nucleotides: TGCAGTGGGGCTAGCGGGAGTCGGTACGAGCAGTACTTC. This translates into CSGASGSRYEQYF.

This clonotype has more than one count but fewer than ten. The chain is built from TRBV24-1 and TRBJ2-7; TRBD1 matches at 8 bases. V lost 1 base, J lost 7 bases, and 8 bases stayed unmatched. CDR3 length equals 15 residues. CDR1 and CDR2 (germline): KGHDR, SFDVKD. The DNA for the CDR3 is TGTGCCACCAGTGATTTACAGGGGGGTCTACGGGAGCAGTACTTC. Protein: CATSDLQGGLREQYF.

The genes are TRBV29-1 and TRBJ2-1, with D tentatively TRBD2 (6 bases). CDR1 and CDR2 (germline): SQVTM, ANQGSEA. Trimming removed 7 bases from V and 4 bases from J, with 20 bases in between. This CDR3 contains 15 residues. The CDR3 bases are TGCAGCGCCGAGGGCTCTCTCGGGAGTTACAATGAGCAGTTCTTC. This sequence encodes CSAEGSLGSYNEQFF.

This clonotype showed up just a few times. The chain is built from TRBV5-1 and TRBJ2-1, with a tentative D call TRBD2 (6 bases). Germline V lookup: CDR1 SGHRS, CDR2 YFSETQ. CDR3 length: 15 amino acids. V was cut by 0 bases and J by 8 bases, with 15 bases left in between. The CDR3 region has the DNA TGCGCCAGCAGCTTGGAGGTGGGAGGCGCTTATGAGCAGTTCTTC. Translating gives CASSLEVGGAYEQFF.

This chain uses TRBV27 with TRBJ2-2; 8 positions agree with TRBD1. CDR3 length equals 17 residues. Trimming took 7 bases from V and 5 from J; bases not matched to a gene: 15. Germline V gene data show CDR1 as MNHEY and CDR2 as SMNVEV (reference sequence). The DNA for the CDR3 is TGTGCCAGCACCCGGAAGACAGGGGCTTTAACGACCGGGGAGCTGTTTTTT. Translating gives CASTRKTGALTTGELFF.

This clonotype was recorded a few times. The J gene is TRBJ2-5, the V gene TRBV20-1; D may be TRBD2 (5 bases). Germline V CDR1 and CDR2: DFQATT, SNEGSKA (reference sequence). Trimming took 7 bases from V and 2 from J, leaving 14 bases between them. The CDR3 loop spans 13 amino acids. In nucleotides, the CDR3 is TGCAGTGTTTGGAGGACGATGCAAGAGACCCAGTACTTC. Translation: CSVWRTMQETQYF.

The CDR3 spells CASSGHKGETQYF. The CDR3 coding sequence is TGTGCCAGCAGTGGTCATAAGGGGGAGACCCAGTACTTC. V is TRBV28 and J is TRBJ2-5, with D perhaps matching TRBD1 (5 bases). The CDR3 sequence is 13 residues long. Germline assignment: CDR1 MDHEN and CDR2 SYDVKM. With 5 bases removed from V and 5 bases from J, the gap between germline ends came to 12 bases. The full variable domain, completed using reference TRBV28 and TRBJ2-5, is DVKVTQSSRYLVKRTGEKVFLECVQDMDHENMFWYRQDPGLGLRLIYFSYDVKMKEKGDIPEGYSVSREKKERFSLILESASTNQTSMYLCASSGHKGETQYFGPGTRLLVL.

The rearrangement links TRBV27 to TRBJ2-5; 8 positions match TRBD2. Germline CDR1 is MNHEY and CDR2 is SMNVEV (reference sequence). The CDR3 has 14 residues. V lost 5 bases to trimming and J lost 5 bases; unmatched junction nucleotides: 7. The CDR3 DNA is TGTGCCAGCAGTCCCGAGCGGGAGTCCGAGACCCAGTACTTC. Its translation is CASSPERESETQYF.

The chain couples TRBV6-1 to TRBJ2-5, with D unresolved. V lost 4 bases and J 5 bases, leaving 14 bases between the germline ends. The CDR3 is 14 amino acids. The germline CDR1 and CDR2 sequences are MNHNS and SASEGT. CDR3 region: CASSAVGFVETQYF. In DNA form, the CDR3 reads TGTGCCAGCAGTGCAGTTGGGTTTGTCGAGACCCAGTACTTC.

This chain joins TRBV2 and TRBJ2-7; the D gene could be TRBD1 or TRBD2 (5 bases each). Trimming shortened V by 6 bases and J by 3 bases, and 18 bases separated the two germline ends. CDR1 SNHLY and CDR2 FYNNEI come from the germline V gene. The CDR3 is 15 residues long. The CDR3 loop reads CASRIGRDPRYEQYF. CDR3 in DNA: TGTGCCAGCAGAATAGGCCGGGACCCCCGCTACGAGCAGTACTTC.

The rearrangement uses TRBV5-1 and TRBJ2-7; 10 nucleotides align to TRBD1. Looked up from germline, CDR1 is SGHRS and CDR2 is YFSETQ. The J segment lost 6 bases and the V segment lost 3 bases, leaving 6 bases of the junction unmatched. The CDR3 runs 14 residues. The CDR3 region has the DNA TGCGCCAGCAGCTCCACCGGGACAGGGGCCGAGCAGTACTTC. Translating it yields CASSSTGTGAEQYF.

The table lists this clonotype with a few counts. The J gene is TRBJ1-2, the V gene TRBV28; TRBD1 might be the D (5 bases). The CDR3 runs 15 residues. From germline, CDR1 is MDHEN and CDR2 SYDVKM. The V end was cut by 4 bases, the J end by 0 bases, with 12 bases between. The CDR3 sequence is CASSSWGSANYGYTF. The CDR3 DNA reads as TGTGCCAGCAGTTCCTGGGGGTCAGCTAACTATGGCTACACCTTC.

This clonotype was picked up a small number of times. The chain has TRBV5-1 and TRBJ2-3; D is undetermined. The CDR3 covers 16 residues. Germline V CDR1 and CDR2: SGHRS, YFSETQ. V was trimmed by 2 bases and J by 4 bases, leaving 17 bases between them. The CDR3 loop is CASSFAHDGSPDTQYF. As DNA, the CDR3 is TGCGCCAGCAGCTTCGCGCATGACGGGTCCCCAGATACGCAGTATTTT. Full variable domain (missing parts from reference TRBV5-1 and TRBJ2-3): KAGVTQTPRYLIKTRGQQVTLSCSPISGHRSVSWYQQTPGQGLQFLFEYFSETQRNKGNFPGRFSGRQFSNSRSEMNVSTLELGDSALYLCASSFAHDGSPDTQYFGPGTRLTVL.

The chain employs TRBV5-1 and TRBJ2-1; 12 nucleotides line up with TRBD1. Germline V gene data show CDR1 as SGHRS and CDR2 as YFSETQ. V was pared by 6 bases and J by 6 bases, with 10 bases of the junction left unmatched. The length of the CDR3 is 16 residues. The CDR3 loop is CASISGDRGLFNEQFF. In nucleotides, the CDR3 is TGCGCCAGCATATCAGGGGACAGGGGGCTATTCAATGAGCAGTTCTTC.

This chain uses TRBV6-6 with TRBJ2-7, with TRBD1 identical over 10 bases. The trim removed 8 bases at V and 5 bases at J, leaving 6 bases unmatched. CDR1 and CDR2 from the germline V gene are MNHNY and SVGAGI (reference sequence). The CDR3 is 13 amino acids. The CDR3 DNA reads TGTGCCAGCGGCCGGGACAGGGGCCACGAGCAGTACTTC. This translates into CASGRDRGHEQYF.

The table lists this clonotype with a few counts. The J gene is TRBJ2-1, the V gene TRBV10-3; TRBD2 matches 8 bases. The CDR3 sequence is 13 residues long. CDR1 is ENHRY and CDR2 is SYGVKD in the germline V gene. Trimming at V came to 6 bases and at J to 6 bases, leaving 4 bases not matched to a gene. The DNA of the CDR3 is TGTGCCATCAGACGGGAGGGCCCCAATGAGCAGTTCTTC. Amino acid sequence: CAIRREGPNEQFF.

This chain uses TRBV10-3 with TRBJ2-2, with D unclear. The CDR3 consists of 13 residues. The germline gives CDR1 ENHRY, CDR2 SYGVKD. Deletions cut 6 bases from V and 5 bases from J, with 10 bases between. In DNA form, the CDR3 reads TGTGCCATCAGGGCCGGCCTGACCGGGGAGCTGTTTTTT. Its protein product is CAIRAGLTGELFF.

The chain uses TRBV5-1 and TRBJ2-5; the D is unclear. CDR3 length equals 15 residues. Trimming shortened V by 0 bases and J by 2 bases, and 11 bases separated the two germline ends. Germline V lookup: CDR1 SGHRS, CDR2 YFSETQ. CDR3 nucleotide sequence: TGCGCCAGCAGCTTGGGGTCAGTAGGTCAAGAGACCCAGTACTTC. It encodes CASSLGSVGQETQYF. Drawing the rest from reference TRBV5-1 and TRBJ2-5, the complete variable domain is KAGVTQTPRYLIKTRGQQVTLSCSPISGHRSVSWYQQTPGQGLQFLFEYFSETQRNKGNFPGRFSGRQFSNSRSEMNVSTLELGDSALYLCASSLGSVGQETQYFGPGTRLLVL.

The J gene is TRBJ2-3, the V gene TRBV7-8; D not certain. The CDR3 has 16 amino acids. V lost 1 base to trimming and J lost 0 bases, with 11 bases between them. Looked up from germline, CDR1 is SGHVS and CDR2 is FQNEAQ. The CDR3 protein is CASSLGAAFSTDTQYF. In DNA form, the CDR3 reads TGTGCCAGCAGCTTAGGGGCAGCCTTTAGCACAGATACGCAGTATTTT.

J is TRBJ2-1 and V is TRBV9; 8 bases are a match to TRBD2. V was pared by 0 bases and J by 7 bases, with 6 bases of the junction left unmatched. The CDR3 loop spans 15 amino acids. The V gene's germline CDR1 is SGDLS and CDR2 YYNGEE. The chain's CDR3 is CASSVVTGGPNEQFF. The CDR3 region has the DNA TGTGCCAGCAGCGTAGTAACGGGAGGGCCGAATGAGCAGTTCTTC. Full variable domain (rest looked up from reference TRBV9 and TRBJ2-1): DSGVTQTPKHLITATGQRVTLRCSPRSGDLSVYWYQQSLDQGLQFLIQYYNGEERAKGNILERFSAQQFPDLHSELNLSSLELGDSALYFCASSVVTGGPNEQFFGPGTRLTVL.

This clonotype was seen a handful of times. This chain uses TRBV5-1 with TRBJ2-7; 13 nucleotides line up with TRBD2. The CDR3 spans 18 residues. V shed 4 bases and J 2 bases; nucleotides not matched to a gene: 12. CDR1 is SGHRS, CDR2 YFSETQ, per germline. The CDR3 loop is CASSPGLAGLLLTYEQYF. The DNA for the CDR3 is TGCGCCAGCAGCCCGGGACTAGCGGGATTACTCCTTACCTACGAGCAGTACTTC.

This sequence joins TRBV27 and TRBJ2-7; D is unclear. Between the trimmed V and J ends, which lost 5 bases and 0 bases, there was a span of 8 bases. This CDR3 spans 13 amino acids. Germline values: CDR1 MNHEY, CDR2 SMNVEV (reference sequence). The CDR3, as DNA: TGTGCCAGCAGTCCACCTGCCTCCTACGAGCAGTACTTC. As protein: CASSPPASYEQYF.

CDR3 in DNA: TGCGCCAGCAGCATCCGGGACAGGGGGCTAGCGACCCAGTACTTC. Translated, it gives CASSIRDRGLATQYF. The genes are TRBV5-1 and TRBJ2-5; TRBD1 agrees at 12 bases. Germline V lookup: CDR1 SGHRS, CDR2 YFSETQ. With 4 bases clipped from V and 7 bases from J, the junction kept 8 bases outside the gene matches. The CDR3 runs to 15 residues. The variable domain in full, with the rest retrieved from reference TRBV5-1 and TRBJ2-5, is KAGVTQTPRYLIKTRGQQVTLSCSPISGHRSVSWYQQTPGQGLQFLFEYFSETQRNKGNFPGRFSGRQFSNSRSEMNVSTLELGDSALYLCASSIRDRGLATQYFGPGTRLLVL.

This clonotype turned up a few times. The gene calls are TRBV27 and TRBJ2-1; 8 bases agree with TRBD2. Germline CDR1 is MNHEY and CDR2 is SMNVEV (reference sequence). With V trimmed by 6 bases and J by 2 bases, 9 bases remained unmatched. The CDR3 loop spans 16 amino acids. CDR3 coding DNA: TGTGCCAGCAGACATAATCTGCGGGGGGCCTACAATGAGCAGTTCTTC. Translating gives CASRHNLRGAYNEQFF.

V usage is TRBV29-1 and J usage is TRBJ2-1; 12 bases agree with TRBD2. The germline CDR1 and CDR2 sequences are SQVTM and ANQGSEA. CDR3 length: 15 amino acids. Trimming at V came to 6 bases and at J to 4 bases, leaving 7 bases not matched to a gene. CDR3 coding DNA: TGCAGCGTCCCAGGACTAGCGGGGCCTTACAATGAGCAGTTCTTC. Translation gives CSVPGLAGPYNEQFF.

The rearrangement uses TRBV12-3 or TRBV12-4 and TRBJ2-1; 10 bases match TRBD1. With V trimmed by 6 bases and J by 3 bases, 8 bases remained unmatched. The CDR3 loop spans 16 amino acids. In DNA, the CDR3 is TGTGCCAGCAGCAACCGGGACAGGGGTCTCTACAATGAGCAGTTCTTC. Protein: CASSNRDRGLYNEQFF.

The V and J genes are TRBV10-3 and TRBJ2-3, with 9 nucleotides matching TRBD1. The CDR3 is 15 residues long. V lost 3 bases to trimming and J lost 4 bases; unmatched junction nucleotides: 5. Germline values: CDR1 ENHRY, CDR2 SYGVKD. Written as DNA, the CDR3 is TGTGCCATCAGTGATACCGGGACAGGGTCAGATACGCAGTATTTT. Its translation: CAISDTGTGSDTQYF.

The J gene is TRBJ2-2, the V gene TRBV5-1; D not resolved. Germline assignment: CDR1 SGHRS and CDR2 YFSETQ. The V gene lost 4 bases and the J gene lost 6 bases, with 10 bases spanning the gap. The CDR3 is 13 residues long. The chain's CDR3 is CASSPDSAGELFF. The CDR3 DNA reads as TGCGCCAGCAGCCCAGATAGTGCCGGGGAGCTGTTTTTT.

This clonotype was seen a handful of times. The chain uses TRBV9 and TRBJ1-2; no definite D call. The CDR3 runs to 13 residues. V was shortened by 0 bases and J by 4 bases, with 7 bases between the two germline ends. Germline loops: CDR1 SGDLS, CDR2 YYNGEE. In DNA form, the CDR3 reads TGTGCCAGCAGCGTAGGGCCCCTCTATGGCTACACCTTC. This gives the protein CASSVGPLYGYTF.

The rearrangement uses TRBV20-1 and TRBJ2-1, with TRBD1 identical over 7 bases. Germline CDR1 and CDR2: DFQATT and SNEGSKA (reference sequence). The trim removed 7 bases at V and 0 bases at J, leaving 6 bases unmatched. This CDR3 has 14 amino acids. CDR3 loop: CSGRAGGSYNEQFF. DNA for the CDR3: TGCAGTGGAAGGGCAGGGGGCTCCTACAATGAGCAGTTCTTC.